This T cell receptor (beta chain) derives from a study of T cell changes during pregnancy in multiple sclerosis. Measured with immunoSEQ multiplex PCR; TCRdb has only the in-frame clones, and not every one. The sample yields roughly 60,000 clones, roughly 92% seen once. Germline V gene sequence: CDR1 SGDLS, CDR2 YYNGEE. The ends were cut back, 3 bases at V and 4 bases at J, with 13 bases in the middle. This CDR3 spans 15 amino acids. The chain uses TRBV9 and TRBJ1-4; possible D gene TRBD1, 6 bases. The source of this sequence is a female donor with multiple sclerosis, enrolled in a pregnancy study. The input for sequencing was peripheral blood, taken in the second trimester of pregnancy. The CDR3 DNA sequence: TGTGCCAGCAGCGGGCAGGGGCATGGTAATGAAAAACTGTTTTTT. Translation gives CASSGQGHGNEKLFF.